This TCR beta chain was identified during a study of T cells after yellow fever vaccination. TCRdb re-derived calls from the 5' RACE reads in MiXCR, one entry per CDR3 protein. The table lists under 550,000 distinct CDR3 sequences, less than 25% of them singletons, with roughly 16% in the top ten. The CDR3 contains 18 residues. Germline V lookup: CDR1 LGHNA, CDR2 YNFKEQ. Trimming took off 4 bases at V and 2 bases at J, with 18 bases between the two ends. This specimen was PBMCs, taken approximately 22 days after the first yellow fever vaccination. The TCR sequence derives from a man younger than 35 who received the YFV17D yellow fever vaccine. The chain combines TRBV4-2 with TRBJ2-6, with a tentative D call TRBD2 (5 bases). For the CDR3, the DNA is TGTGCCAGCAGCCCGCATACCCGGGGAATTACTGGGGCCAACGTCCTGACTTTC. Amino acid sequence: CASSPHTRGITGANVLTF.